The next 3 T cell receptor beta chains were all read from a single sample in a study of shared clonotypes between healthy human individuals. Produced via immunoSEQ multiplex PCR; TCRdb's table is partial and in-frame only. The table has about 530,000 clones, about 80% seen once; the top ten hold 9.5% to 15%. The specimen sequenced was PBMCs. The receptors here all came from a woman between 35 and 50 years old in good health. Some clones in this sample may be carry-over from other donors' samples.

This chain links TRBV15 with TRBJ2-1, with D tentatively TRBD2 (5 bases). Germline CDR1 and CDR2: LNHNV and YYDKDF (reference sequence). V was trimmed by 0 bases and J by 7 bases, leaving 16 bases between them. This CDR3 contains 16 residues. The DNA of the CDR3 is TGTGCCACCAGCAGAGAATACCCCTCGGGCGGGAATGAGCAGTTCTTC. It codes for CATSREYPSGGNEQFF.

Many counts were recorded for this clone. In DNA, the CDR3 is TGTGCCAGCAGCTTAACAACTACTCTGTACTTC. Translating gives CASSLTTTLYF. The chain recombines TRBV7-9 with TRBJ2-7; D is unclear. CDR1 SEHNR and CDR2 FQNEAQ come from the germline V gene (reference sequence). CDR3 length: 11 amino acids. Trimming shortened V by 2 bases and J by 12 bases, and 11 bases separated the two germline ends.

The V call is TRBV2, the J call TRBJ2-7; D unresolved. Germline V lookup: CDR1 SNHLY, CDR2 FYNNEI. This CDR3 contains 12 residues. V dropped 1 base and J dropped 3 bases, with 4 bases sitting between them. As DNA, the CDR3 is TGTGCCAGCAGTGAAGGCAACTACGAGCAGTACTTC. Amino acids: CASSEGNYEQYF. The full variable domain, completed using reference TRBV2 and TRBJ2-7, is EPEVTQTPSHQVTQMGQEVILRCVPISNHLYFYWYRQILGQKVEFLVSFYNNEISEKSEIFDDQFSVERPDGSNFTLKIRSTKLEDSAMYFCASSEGNYEQYFGPGTRLTVT.